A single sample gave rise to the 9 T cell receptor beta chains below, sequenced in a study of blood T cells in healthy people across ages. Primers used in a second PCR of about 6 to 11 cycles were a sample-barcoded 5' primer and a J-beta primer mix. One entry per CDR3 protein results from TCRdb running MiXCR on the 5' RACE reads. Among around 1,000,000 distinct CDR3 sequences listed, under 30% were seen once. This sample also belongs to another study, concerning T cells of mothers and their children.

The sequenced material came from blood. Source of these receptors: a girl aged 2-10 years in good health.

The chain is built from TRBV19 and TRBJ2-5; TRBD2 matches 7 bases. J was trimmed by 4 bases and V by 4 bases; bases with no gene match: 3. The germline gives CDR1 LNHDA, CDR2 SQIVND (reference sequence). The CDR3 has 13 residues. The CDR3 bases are TGTGCCAGTAGTAGGGACTACGGAGAGACCCAGTACTTC. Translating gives CASSRDYGETQYF.

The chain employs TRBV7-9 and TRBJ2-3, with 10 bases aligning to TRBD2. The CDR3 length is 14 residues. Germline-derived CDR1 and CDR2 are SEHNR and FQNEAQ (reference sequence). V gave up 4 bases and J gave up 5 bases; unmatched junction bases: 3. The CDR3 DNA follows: TGTGCCAGCAGCTCCAGCGGGAGGGGAGATACGCAGTATTTT. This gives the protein CASSSSGRGDTQYF.

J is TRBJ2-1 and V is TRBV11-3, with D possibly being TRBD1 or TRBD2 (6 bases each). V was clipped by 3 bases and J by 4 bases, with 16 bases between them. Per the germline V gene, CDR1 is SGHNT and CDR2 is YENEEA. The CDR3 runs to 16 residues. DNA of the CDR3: TGTGCCAGCAGCTTCCCATCGGGGGCGAGTTACAATGAGCAGTTCTTC. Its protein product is CASSFPSGASYNEQFF.

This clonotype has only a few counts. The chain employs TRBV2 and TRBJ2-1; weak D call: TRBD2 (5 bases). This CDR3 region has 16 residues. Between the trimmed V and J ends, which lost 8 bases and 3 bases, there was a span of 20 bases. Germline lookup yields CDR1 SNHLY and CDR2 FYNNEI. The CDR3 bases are TGTGCCAGCCCCAGAGATGAGAGCGGATACTACAATGAGCAGTTCTTC. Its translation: CASPRDESGYYNEQFF.

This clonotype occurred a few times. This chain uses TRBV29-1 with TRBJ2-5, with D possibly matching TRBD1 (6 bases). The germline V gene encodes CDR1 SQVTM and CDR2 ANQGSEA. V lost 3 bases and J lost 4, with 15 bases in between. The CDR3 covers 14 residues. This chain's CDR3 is CSVDRTGIGETQYF. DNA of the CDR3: TGCAGCGTTGACCGAACAGGGATCGGAGAGACCCAGTACTTC.

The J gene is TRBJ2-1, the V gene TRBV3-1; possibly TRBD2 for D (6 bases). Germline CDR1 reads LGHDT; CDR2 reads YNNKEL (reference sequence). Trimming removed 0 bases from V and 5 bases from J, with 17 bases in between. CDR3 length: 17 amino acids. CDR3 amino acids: CASSQDSGGTGNNEQFF. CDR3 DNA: TGTGCCAGCAGCCAAGATTCGGGCGGGACCGGGAACAATGAGCAGTTCTTC.

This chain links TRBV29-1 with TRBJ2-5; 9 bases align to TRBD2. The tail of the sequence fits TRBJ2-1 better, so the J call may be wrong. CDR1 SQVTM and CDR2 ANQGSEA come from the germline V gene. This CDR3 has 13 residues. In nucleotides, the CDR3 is TGCAGCGTTGATGGCGGGAGGGGGCATGAGCAGTTCTTC. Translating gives CSVDGGRGHEQFF.

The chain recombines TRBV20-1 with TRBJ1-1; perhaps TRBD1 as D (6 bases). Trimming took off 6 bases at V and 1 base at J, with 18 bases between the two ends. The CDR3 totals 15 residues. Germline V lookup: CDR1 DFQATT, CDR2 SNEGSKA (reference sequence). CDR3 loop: CSARIPTGRNTEAFF. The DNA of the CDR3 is TGCAGTGCGAGAATCCCTACAGGGCGGAACACTGAAGCTTTCTTT.

The CDR3 DNA reads as TGTGCCAGCGGGACTAACTCGTACAATGAGCAGTTCTTC. Its protein is CASGTNSYNEQFF. The rearrangement joins TRBV25-1 to TRBJ2-1, with 7 bases lining up with TRBD2. Germline loops: CDR1 MGHDK, CDR2 SYGVNS. V was clipped by 8 bases and J by 4 bases; unmatched bases: 5. CDR3 length: 13 residues.